This T cell receptor beta chain was retrieved from a study of graft-versus-host responses after intestinal transplantation. Study overall: Transplants given to recipients were multivisceral, liver-intestinal, or isolated intestinal.

Graft specimens yielded both intraepithelial and lamina propria lymphocytes. Some clones are missing from TCRdb's copy, which holds only in-frame ones; the method was immunoSEQ multiplex PCR. This sample carries about 9,800 clones, approximately 72% of them seen once, and the ten largest clones take roughly 25%. The CDR3 totals 14 residues. From germline, CDR1 is MDHEN and CDR2 SYDVKM. V lost 4 bases and J lost 5; bases outside the gene matches: 6. This receptor was taken from a human patient who received an intestinal transplant, so some T cells may come from the graft donor. The specimen was ileum tissue, collected approximately 530 days after intestinal transplant. The chain recombines TRBV28 with TRBJ1-2, with TRBD1 identical over 8 bases. The CDR3 sequence is CASSSGTGLYGYTF. The CDR3 region has the DNA TGTGCCAGCAGTTCCGGGACAGGACTTTATGGCTACACCTTC.